The 23 T cell receptor beta chains below were found in one sample sequenced in a study of blood T cell repertoires in COVID-19. The table came from immunoSEQ multiplex PCR; TCRdb's copy has only in-frame clones and leaves some out. The repertoire includes about 110,000 clones, 60% to 85% of them detected once, and around 4.7% sits in the top ten. Specimen: peripheral blood. Receptors were obtained from a human donor in a cohort sampled during active or convalescent COVID-19.

The sample holds one count of this clone. The rearrangement uses TRBV4-3 and TRBJ2-7; D perhaps matches TRBD1 (5 bases). Trimming took off 4 bases at V and 4 bases at J, with 11 bases between the two ends. Looked up from germline, CDR1 is LGHNA and CDR2 is YSLEER. The CDR3 extends over 13 amino acids. The DNA for the CDR3 is TGCGCCAGCAGCCGCAGGGTTTGGTACGAGCAGTACTTC. It encodes CASSRRVWYEQYF.

This clone was seen a handful of times. The V and J genes are TRBV5-1 and TRBJ2-2; 9 nucleotides line up with TRBD1. The CDR3 loop spans 15 amino acids. CDR1 and CDR2 (germline): SGHRS, YFSETQ. V gave up 0 bases and J gave up 7 bases; unmatched junction bases: 4. The CDR3 loop reads CASSLEQGAIGELFF. The CDR3 DNA sequence: TGCGCCAGCAGCTTGGAACAGGGGGCGATCGGGGAGCTGTTTTTT.

The chain is built from TRBV7-2 and TRBJ1-4; 9 bases are a match to TRBD1. J was trimmed by 8 bases and V by 5 bases; bases with no gene match: 9. Germline V gene sequence: CDR1 SGHTA, CDR2 FQGNSA. This CDR3 is 15 amino acids long. CDR3 in amino acids: CASSGGTGFREKLFF. The CDR3, as DNA: TGTGCCAGCAGCGGAGGGACAGGGTTTCGAGAAAAACTGTTTTTT.

The V call is TRBV4-3, the J call TRBJ1-2; the match to TRBD1 covers 7 bases. CDR3 size: 17 residues. The V and J ends lost 1 base and 7 bases, in that order; junction bases with no gene match: 15. Germline V gives CDR1 LGHNA, CDR2 YSLEER. CDR3 sequence: CASSQGRGPGAGFGYTF. CDR3 in DNA: TGCGCCAGCAGCCAAGGAAGGGGGCCAGGGGCGGGTTTTGGCTACACCTTC.

The V call is TRBV10-3, the J call TRBJ2-2; no clear D. V lost 4 bases to trimming and J lost 3 bases, with 9 bases between them. CDR1 and CDR2 from the germline V gene are ENHRY and SYGVKD. The CDR3 covers 14 residues. The CDR3 DNA follows: TGTGCCATCAGTGCCAGTTTTTACACCGGGGAGCTGTTTTTT. It encodes CAISASFYTGELFF.

The chain joins TRBV7-8 to TRBJ2-1; 9 bases are shared with TRBD2. The germline gives CDR1 SGHVS, CDR2 FQNEAQ. This CDR3 contains 15 residues. After removal of 1 base from V and 8 bases from J, the junction contained 6 bases not matched to a gene. CDR3: CASSLVVAGAHEQFF. CDR3 sequence (DNA): TGTGCCAGCAGCTTAGTCGTAGCGGGGGCGCATGAGCAGTTCTTC.

This clone was recorded a few times. The rearrangement joins TRBV13 to TRBJ2-7; D is unclear. Germline V gene data show CDR1 as PRHDT and CDR2 as FYEKMQ (reference sequence). This CDR3 region has 14 residues. V was pared by 0 bases and J by 2 bases, with 8 bases between. DNA for the CDR3: TGTGCCAGCAGCTTAGGCCTAAAAACCTACGAGCAGTACTTC. Protein: CASSLGLKTYEQYF. Looking up the rest from reference TRBV13 and TRBJ2-7 gives the full variable domain: AAGVIQSPRHLIKEKRETATLKCYPIPRHDTVYWYQQGPGQDPQFLISFYEKMQSDKGSIPDRFSAQQFSDYHSELNMSSLELGDSALYFCASSLGLKTYEQYFGPGTRLTVT.

This clone was seen once. V is TRBV18 and J is TRBJ2-1; 7 bases map to TRBD2. Trimming removed 2 bases from V and 8 bases from J; junction bases left unmatched: 9. The CDR3 sequence is 15 residues long. Looked up from germline, CDR1 is KGHSH and CDR2 is LQKENI. For the CDR3, the DNA is TGTGCCAGCTCACCATCGAGACTAGCTCGCGATGAGCAGTTCTTC. The encoded protein is CASSPSRLARDEQFF.

The chain is built from TRBV6-6 and TRBJ1-5; tentative D call: TRBD1 (6 bases). Deletions cut 5 bases from V and 4 bases from J, with 15 bases between. The V gene's germline CDR1 is MNHNY and CDR2 SVGAGI (reference sequence). The CDR3 spans 15 residues. CDR3 amino acids: CASSAQGWWNQPQHF. CDR3 nucleotide sequence: TGTGCCAGCAGTGCACAGGGCTGGTGGAATCAGCCCCAGCATTTT.

The V and J genes are TRBV11-1 and TRBJ2-1; 9 nucleotides line up with TRBD2. The CDR3 length is 15 residues. Germline loops: CDR1 SGHAT, CDR2 FQDESV (reference sequence). V gave up 0 bases and J gave up 7 bases; unmatched junction bases: 4. The CDR3 DNA reads TGTGCCAGCAGCTTAGCCTCTAGCGGGATGAATGAGCAGTTCTTC. Amino acid sequence: CASSLASSGMNEQFF. Combining the CDR3 with reference TRBV11-1 and TRBJ2-1 gives the whole variable domain EAEVAQSPRYKITEKSQAVAFWCDPISGHATLYWYRQILGQGPELLVQFQDESVVDDSQLPKDRFSAERLKGVDSTLKIQPAELGDSAMYLCASSLASSGMNEQFFGPGTRLTVL.

This clone was recorded only once. This chain uses TRBV6-5 with TRBJ2-3; D uncertain. Germline assignment: CDR1 MNHEY and CDR2 SVGAGI. The CDR3 consists of 15 residues. Trimming took off 10 bases at V and 2 bases at J, with 19 bases between the two ends. The CDR3 DNA follows: TGTGCCACCAAACCCTTTACCTACTACACAGATACGCAGTATTTT. Translation: CATKPFTYYTDTQYF.

V is TRBV3-1 (or the pseudogene TRBV3-2) and J is TRBJ1-4; tentative D call: TRBD1 (5 bases). Germline V gives CDR1 LGHDT, CDR2 YNNKEL (reference sequence). Trimming cost V 2 bases and J 8 bases, with 12 bases left between them. The CDR3 is 14 amino acids. DNA for the CDR3: TGTGCCAGCAGCCAATCGGGGGGAGGGGAAAAACTGTTTTTT. Its protein product is CASSQSGGGEKLFF.

This clone was seen only a few times. The chain carries TRBV4-1 and TRBJ1-1; no clear D gene. In germline, CDR1 is MGHRA, CDR2 YSYEKL. The CDR3 sequence is 14 residues long. V dropped 1 base and J dropped 8 bases, with 14 bases sitting between them. Here the CDR3 DNA reads TGCGCCAGCAGCCAAGTCAGTTCCAGGAACGAAGCTTTCTTT. It encodes CASSQVSSRNEAFF.

Only a few counts were recorded for this clone. The chain employs TRBV19 and TRBJ2-5; TRBD1 matches at 9 bases. The CDR3 spans 17 residues. Germline V CDR1 and CDR2: LNHDA, SQIVND (reference sequence). Germline trimming cut 5 bases from V and 5 bases from J; bases unmatched to any gene: 15. CDR3 protein: CASSPQRTGVRGETQYF. CDR3 in DNA: TGTGCCAGTAGTCCACAAAGGACAGGGGTCCGGGGTGAGACCCAGTACTTC.

This chain connects TRBV27 to TRBJ2-1, with 10 bases matching TRBD2. Germline V gene data show CDR1 as MNHEY and CDR2 as SMNVEV (reference sequence). The V gene end was trimmed by 8 bases and the J gene end by 1 base; junction bases not matched to a gene: 11. This CDR3 has 17 amino acids. CDR3 sequence: CASAPLAGEWSYNEQFF. The DNA for the CDR3 is TGTGCCAGCGCTCCCCTAGCGGGAGAGTGGTCCTACAATGAGCAGTTCTTC.

The chain links TRBV15 to TRBJ2-5; 8 positions agree with TRBD2. Per germline, CDR1 LNHNV and CDR2 YYDKDF (reference sequence). Trimming at V came to 0 bases and at J to 5 bases, leaving 5 bases not matched to a gene. The CDR3 has 15 residues. CDR3 nucleotides: TGTGCCACCAGCAGAGAGCCTAGCGGGTTGGAGACCCAGTACTTC. Translation gives CATSREPSGLETQYF.

The CDR3 DNA sequence: TGTGCCGCGGGGGTTACCAATGAGCAGTTCTTC. Protein sequence: CAAGVTNEQFF. The V call is TRBV10-3, the J call TRBJ2-1; 7 nucleotides match TRBD2. V dropped 11 bases and J dropped 6; count of bases not matched to a gene: 4. Germline values: CDR1 ENHRY, CDR2 SYGVKD. CDR3 length equals 11 residues.

The V gene is TRBV6-2 or TRBV6-3, the J gene TRBJ1-5; D perhaps matches TRBD1 (5 bases). Trimming removed 4 bases from V and 5 bases from J, with 21 bases in between. The CDR3 loop spans 17 amino acids. The germline gives CDR1 MNHEY, CDR2 SVGEGT. CDR3 sequence reads: CASSSRTFRQPYQPQHF. The CDR3, as DNA: TGTGCCAGCAGTTCCAGGACATTTAGGCAGCCTTATCAGCCCCAGCATTTT.

This clone has just a few counts. The chain is built from TRBV28 and TRBJ2-2; maybe TRBD1 (5 bases). Germline V gene data show CDR1 as MDHEN and CDR2 as SYDVKM. CDR3 length: 16 residues. Trimming cost V 1 base and J 6 bases, with 15 bases left between them. CDR3 region: CASSLFRVGRPGELFF. DNA for the CDR3: TGTGCCAGCAGTTTATTCAGGGTTGGGCGGCCCGGGGAGCTGTTTTTT.

The V gene is TRBV4-3, the J gene TRBJ2-1; TRBD2 aligns across 7 bases. J was trimmed by 4 bases and V by 0 bases; bases with no gene match: 9. The germline gives CDR1 LGHNA, CDR2 YSLEER. This CDR3 spans 17 amino acids. The CDR3 loop is CASSQDWRESSYNEQFF. DNA for the CDR3: TGCGCCAGCAGCCAAGATTGGCGGGAGTCGTCTTACAATGAGCAGTTCTTC.

V usage is TRBV27 and J usage is TRBJ1-6; D perhaps matches TRBD1 (5 bases). This CDR3 contains 15 residues. CDR1 is MNHEY, CDR2 SMNVEV, per germline (reference sequence). The germline V and J ends were trimmed by 0 bases and 7 bases, with 10 bases remaining between them. In nucleotides, the CDR3 is TGTGCCAGCAGTTTATCAGGGGTCGAGAATTCACCCCTCCACTTT. It translates to CASSLSGVENSPLHF.

In its sample, this clone was seen a few times. This chain joins TRBV4-3 and TRBJ1-5; TRBD1 aligns across 11 bases. This CDR3 is built from 20 residues. Germline V gene lookup returns CDR1 LGHNA and CDR2 YSLEER. Trimming cost V 0 bases and J 3 bases; bases outside gene matches: 13. The DNA for the CDR3 is TGCGCCAGCAGCCAAGAGATATTGGGTGGGACAGGGGGATTCAATCAGCCCCAGCATTTT. It encodes CASSQEILGGTGGFNQPQHF.

The rearrangement joins TRBV5-1 to TRBJ1-1; D might be TRBD1 (6 bases). Trimming took off 4 bases at V and 2 bases at J, with 12 bases between the two ends. Germline CDR1 and CDR2: SGHRS and YFSETQ. The CDR3 is 14 amino acids. CDR3 in DNA: TGCGCCAGCAGCAGGACAGAGTATAACACTGAAGCTTTCTTT. This sequence encodes CASSRTEYNTEAFF.